The T cell receptor (beta chain) described here comes from a study of T cells in Graves' hyperthyroidism and ophthalmopathy. Study outcomes and limitations: Ophthalmopathy was distinguished from stable hyperthyroidism by 13 V-J signatures. Blood also showed most of the thyroid clonotypes that were expanded above 0.001.

The TCR beta CDR3 regions underwent amplification using RNA transcripts as the source. HTBI primers were the set used in a first-round RT-PCR of the TCR CDR3. MiXCR was run by TCRdb on the multiplex PCR reads, yielding one entry per CDR3 protein. The sample includes over 700,000 distinct CDR3 sequences, 38% seen only once; the top ten take about 9%. The study left out patients who had uncontrolled infection, other autoimmune disease, pregnancy or lactation. This sample holds PBMCs from approximately 10 ml fresh peripheral blood. About this clonotype itself: Its matching antigen is unknown.

V was pared by 1 base and J by 8 bases, with 15 bases between. The germline gives CDR1 DFQATT, CDR2 SNEGSKA (reference sequence). The CDR3 runs 15 residues. V gene TRBV20-1 combines with J gene TRBJ1-6; possible D gene TRBD1, 5 bases. The sequence derives from a man younger than 35 with Graves' hyperthyroidism. The specimen was blood. CDR3 amino acids: CSARAPGRMDSPLHF. The CDR3 nucleotides are TGCAGTGCTAGAGCCCCGGGACGGATGGATTCACCCCTCCACTTT.